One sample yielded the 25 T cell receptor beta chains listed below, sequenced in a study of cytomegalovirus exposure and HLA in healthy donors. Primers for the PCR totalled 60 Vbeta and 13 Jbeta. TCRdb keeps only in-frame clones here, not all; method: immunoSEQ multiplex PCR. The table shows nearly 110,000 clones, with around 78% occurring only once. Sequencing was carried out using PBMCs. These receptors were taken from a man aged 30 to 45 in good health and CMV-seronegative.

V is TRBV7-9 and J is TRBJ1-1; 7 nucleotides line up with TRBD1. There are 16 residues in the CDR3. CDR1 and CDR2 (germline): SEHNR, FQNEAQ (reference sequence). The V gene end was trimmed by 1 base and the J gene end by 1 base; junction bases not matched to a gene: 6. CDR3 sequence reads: CASSLGRGMGNTEAFF. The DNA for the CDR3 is TGTGCCAGCAGCTTAGGCAGGGGGATGGGGAACACTGAAGCTTTCTTT.

Written as DNA, the CDR3 is TGTGCCATCAGTAATACCCCGGACAGAGGATACGAGCAGTACTTC. The encoded protein is CAISNTPDRGYEQYF. The V call is TRBV10-3, the J call TRBJ2-7, with D maybe TRBD1 (6 bases). CDR3 size: 15 residues. Per the germline V gene, CDR1 is ENHRY and CDR2 is SYGVKD. V lost 5 bases and J lost 4, with 18 bases in between.

The DNA for the CDR3 is TGTGCCAGTAGTCCGGGATCCGAGAAAGTTTATAGCAATCAGCCCCAGCATTTT. It codes for CASSPGSEKVYSNQPQHF. The chain has TRBV19 and TRBJ1-5; D not certain. The germline CDR1 and CDR2 sequences are LNHDA and SQIVND (reference sequence). CDR3 length equals 18 residues. Trimming left V 5 bases short and J 0 bases short, with 20 bases between.

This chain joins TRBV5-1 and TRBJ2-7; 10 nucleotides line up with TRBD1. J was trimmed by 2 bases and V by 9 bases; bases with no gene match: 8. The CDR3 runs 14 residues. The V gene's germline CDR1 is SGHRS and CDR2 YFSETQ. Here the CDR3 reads CATAPGTGAYEQYF. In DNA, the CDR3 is TGCGCCACCGCCCCCGGGACAGGGGCCTACGAGCAGTACTTC.

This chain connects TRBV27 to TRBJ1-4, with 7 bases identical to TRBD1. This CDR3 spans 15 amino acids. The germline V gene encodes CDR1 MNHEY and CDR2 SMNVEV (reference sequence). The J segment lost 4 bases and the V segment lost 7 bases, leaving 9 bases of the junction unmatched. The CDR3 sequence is CASTSLGQNNEKLFF. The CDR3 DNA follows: TGTGCCAGCACCTCCCTGGGACAGAATAATGAAAAACTGTTTTTT.

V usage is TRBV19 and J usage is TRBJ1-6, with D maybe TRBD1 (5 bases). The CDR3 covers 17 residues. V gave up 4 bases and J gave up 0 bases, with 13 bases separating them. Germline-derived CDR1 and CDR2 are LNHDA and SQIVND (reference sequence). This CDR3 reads CASSSGQVSSYNSPLHF. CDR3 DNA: TGTGCCAGTAGTAGCGGACAAGTTAGCTCCTATAATTCACCCCTCCACTTT. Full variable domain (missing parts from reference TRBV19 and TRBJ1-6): DGGITQSPKYLFRKEGQNVTLSCEQNLNHDAMYWYRQDPGQGLRLIYYSQIVNDFQKGDIAEGYSVSREKKESFPLTVTSAQKNPTAFYLCASSSGQVSSYNSPLHFGNGTRLTVT.

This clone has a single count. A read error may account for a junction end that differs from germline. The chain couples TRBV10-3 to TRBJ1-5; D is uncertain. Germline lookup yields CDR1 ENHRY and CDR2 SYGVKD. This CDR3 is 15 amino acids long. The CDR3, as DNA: TGTGCCAGCAGTTACTCGCGGTCGAGCAATCAGCCCCAGCATTTT. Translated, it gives CASSYSRSSNQPQHF.

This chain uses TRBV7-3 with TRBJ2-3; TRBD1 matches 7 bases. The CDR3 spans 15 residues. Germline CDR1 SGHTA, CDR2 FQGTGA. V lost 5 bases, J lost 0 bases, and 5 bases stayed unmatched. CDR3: CASSPGTASTDTQYF. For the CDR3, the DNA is TGTGCCAGCAGCCCCGGGACAGCGAGCACAGATACGCAGTATTTT.

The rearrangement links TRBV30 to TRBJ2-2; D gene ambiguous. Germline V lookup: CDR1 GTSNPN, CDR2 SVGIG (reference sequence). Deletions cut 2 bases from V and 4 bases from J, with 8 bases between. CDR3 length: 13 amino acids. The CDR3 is CAWSLLLTGELFF. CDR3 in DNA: TGTGCCTGGAGTCTTCTACTCACCGGGGAGCTGTTTTTT.

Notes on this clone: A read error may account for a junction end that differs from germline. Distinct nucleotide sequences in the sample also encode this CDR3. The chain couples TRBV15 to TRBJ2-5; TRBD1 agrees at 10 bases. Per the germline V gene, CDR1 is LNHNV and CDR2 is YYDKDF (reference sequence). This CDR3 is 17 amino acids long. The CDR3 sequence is CATSRGKTGGPQETQYF. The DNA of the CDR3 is TGTGCTACCAGCAGAGGGAAGACAGGGGGCCCCCAAGAGACCCAGTACTTC.

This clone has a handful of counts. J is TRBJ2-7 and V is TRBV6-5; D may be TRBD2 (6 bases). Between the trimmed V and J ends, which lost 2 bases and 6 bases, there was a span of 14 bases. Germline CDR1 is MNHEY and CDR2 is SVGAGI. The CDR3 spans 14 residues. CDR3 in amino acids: CASSYGGLSFEQYF. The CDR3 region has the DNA TGTGCCAGCAGTTACGGAGGGTTGTCGTTCGAGCAGTACTTC.

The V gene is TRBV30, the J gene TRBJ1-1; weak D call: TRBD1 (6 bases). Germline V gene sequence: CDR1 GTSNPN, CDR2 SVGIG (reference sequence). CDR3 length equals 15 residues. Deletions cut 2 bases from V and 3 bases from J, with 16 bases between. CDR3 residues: CAWSLPGDGDTEAFF. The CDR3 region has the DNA TGTGCCTGGAGTTTACCAGGGGATGGAGACACTGAAGCTTTCTTT.

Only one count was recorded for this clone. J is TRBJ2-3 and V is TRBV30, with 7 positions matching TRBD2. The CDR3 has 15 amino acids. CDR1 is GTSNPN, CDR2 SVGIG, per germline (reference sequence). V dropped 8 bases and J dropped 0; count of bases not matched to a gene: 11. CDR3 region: CAHAPLAVSTDTQYF. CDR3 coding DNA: TGTGCCCACGCCCCCCTAGCGGTTAGCACAGATACGCAGTATTTT.

For the CDR3, the DNA is TGTGCCAGCAGCGTAGGACTAGCGGGAGTCGGGGAGAACATTCAGTACTTC. Protein: CASSVGLAGVGENIQYF. The chain is built from TRBV9 and TRBJ2-4; TRBD2 agrees at 12 bases. The CDR3 is 17 amino acids. J lost 7 bases, V lost 0 bases, and 8 bases had no gene match. Germline CDR1 and CDR2: SGDLS and YYNGEE.

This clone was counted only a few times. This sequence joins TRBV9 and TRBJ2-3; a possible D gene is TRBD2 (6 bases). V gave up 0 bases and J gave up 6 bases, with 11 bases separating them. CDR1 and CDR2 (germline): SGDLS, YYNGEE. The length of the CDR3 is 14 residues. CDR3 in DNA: TGTGCCAGCAGCGTAGCTGGGAGGTGGGATACGCAGTATTTT. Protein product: CASSVAGRWDTQYF.

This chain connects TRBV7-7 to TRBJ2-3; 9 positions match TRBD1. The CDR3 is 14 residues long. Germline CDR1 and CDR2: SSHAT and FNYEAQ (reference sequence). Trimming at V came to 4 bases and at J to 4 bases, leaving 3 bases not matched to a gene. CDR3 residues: CASSSGTGPDTQYF. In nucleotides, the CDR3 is TGTGCCAGCAGCTCCGGGACAGGGCCAGATACGCAGTATTTT.

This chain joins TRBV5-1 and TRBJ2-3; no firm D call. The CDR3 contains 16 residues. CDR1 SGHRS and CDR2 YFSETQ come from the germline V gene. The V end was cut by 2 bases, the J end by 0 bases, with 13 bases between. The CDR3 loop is CASSLKQPSSTDTQYF. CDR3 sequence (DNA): TGCGCCAGCAGCTTAAAACAGCCTTCTAGCACAGATACGCAGTATTTT.

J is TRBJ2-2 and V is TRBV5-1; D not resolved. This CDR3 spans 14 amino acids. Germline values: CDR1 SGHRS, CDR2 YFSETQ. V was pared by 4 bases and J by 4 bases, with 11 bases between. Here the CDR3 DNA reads TGCGCCAGCAGCGCTCTTAGCAGCACCGGGGAGCTGTTTTTT. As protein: CASSALSSTGELFF.

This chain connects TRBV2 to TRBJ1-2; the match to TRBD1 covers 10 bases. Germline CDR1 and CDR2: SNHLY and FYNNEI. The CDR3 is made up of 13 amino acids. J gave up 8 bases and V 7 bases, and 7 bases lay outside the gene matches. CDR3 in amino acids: CASTEDRGCGYTF. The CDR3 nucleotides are TGTGCCAGCACCGAGGACAGGGGGTGCGGCTACACCTTC.

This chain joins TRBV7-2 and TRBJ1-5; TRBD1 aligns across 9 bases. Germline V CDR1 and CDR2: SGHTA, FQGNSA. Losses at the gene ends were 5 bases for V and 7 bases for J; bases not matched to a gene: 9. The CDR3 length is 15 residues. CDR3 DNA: TGTGCCAGCAGCCCAAGGACAGGGGCTGTCCAGCCCCAGCATTTT. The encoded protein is CASSPRTGAVQPQHF.

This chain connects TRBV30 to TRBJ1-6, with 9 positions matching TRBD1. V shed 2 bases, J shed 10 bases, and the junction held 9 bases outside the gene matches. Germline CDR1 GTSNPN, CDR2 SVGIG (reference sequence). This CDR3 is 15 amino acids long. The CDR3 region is CAWSYRDRVGSPLHF. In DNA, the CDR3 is TGTGCCTGGAGTTATCGGGACAGGGTAGGATCACCCCTCCACTTT.

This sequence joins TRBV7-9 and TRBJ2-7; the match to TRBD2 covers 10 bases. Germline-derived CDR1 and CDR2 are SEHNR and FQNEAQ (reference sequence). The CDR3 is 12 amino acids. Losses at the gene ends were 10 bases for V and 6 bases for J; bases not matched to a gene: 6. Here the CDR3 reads CATGRLAGEQYF. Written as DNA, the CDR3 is TGTGCCACCGGGCGACTAGCGGGCGAGCAGTACTTC.

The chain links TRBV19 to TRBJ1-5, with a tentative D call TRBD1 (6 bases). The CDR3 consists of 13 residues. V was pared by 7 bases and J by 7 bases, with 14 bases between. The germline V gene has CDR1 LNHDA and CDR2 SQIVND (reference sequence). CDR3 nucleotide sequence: TGTGCCAGTAAAACACAGGGTTACCAGCCCCAGCATTTT. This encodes CASKTQGYQPQHF.

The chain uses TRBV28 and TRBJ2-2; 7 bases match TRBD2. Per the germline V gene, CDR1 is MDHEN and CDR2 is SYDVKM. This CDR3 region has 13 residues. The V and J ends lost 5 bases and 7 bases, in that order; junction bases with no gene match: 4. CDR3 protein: CASSPPGGGELFF. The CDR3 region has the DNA TGTGCCAGCAGTCCCCCGGGAGGCGGGGAGCTGTTTTTT.

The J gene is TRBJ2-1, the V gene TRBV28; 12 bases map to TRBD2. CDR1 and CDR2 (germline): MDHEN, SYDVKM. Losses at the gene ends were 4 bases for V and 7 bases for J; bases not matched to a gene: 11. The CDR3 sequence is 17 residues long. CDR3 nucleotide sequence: TGTGCCAGCAGTTCCTCACCCCTAGCGGGGGGGCTTAATGAGCAGTTCTTC. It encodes CASSSSPLAGGLNEQFF.